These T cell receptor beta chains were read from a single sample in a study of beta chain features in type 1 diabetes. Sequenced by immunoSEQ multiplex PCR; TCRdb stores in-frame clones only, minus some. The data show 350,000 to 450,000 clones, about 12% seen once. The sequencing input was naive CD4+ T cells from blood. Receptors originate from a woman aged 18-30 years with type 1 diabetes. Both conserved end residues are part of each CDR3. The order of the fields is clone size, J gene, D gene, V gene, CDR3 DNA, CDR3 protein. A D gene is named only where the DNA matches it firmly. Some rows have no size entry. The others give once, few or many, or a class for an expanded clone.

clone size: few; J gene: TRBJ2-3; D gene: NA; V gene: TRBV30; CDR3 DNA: TGTGCCTGGAGTTCGGGTCGGCCACCCGGCGGGCAGTATTTT; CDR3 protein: CAWSSGRPPGGQYF
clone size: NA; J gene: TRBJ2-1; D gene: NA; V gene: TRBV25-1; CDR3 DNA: TGTGCCAGCAGTGCCTCGGGACTTCAGTTCTTC; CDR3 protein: CASSASGLQFF
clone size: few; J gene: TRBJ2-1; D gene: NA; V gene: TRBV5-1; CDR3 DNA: TGCGCCAGCAGCTTGGGTTGGCACAATGAGCAGTTCTTC; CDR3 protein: CASSLGWHNEQFF
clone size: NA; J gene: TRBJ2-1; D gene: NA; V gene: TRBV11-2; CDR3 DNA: TGTGCCAGCAGCGCGGGACGGAACAATGAGCAGTTCTTC; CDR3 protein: CASSAGRNNEQFF
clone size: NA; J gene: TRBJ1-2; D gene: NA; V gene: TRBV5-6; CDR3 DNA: TGTGCCAGCAGCGAGCCCGGGGGAAGGTATGGCTACACCTTC; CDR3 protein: CASSEPGGRYGYTF
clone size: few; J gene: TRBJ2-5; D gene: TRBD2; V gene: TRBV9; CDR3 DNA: TGTGCCAGCAGCGTAGCTACGAGGACTAGCGGGGGACAACAAGAGACCCAGTACTTC; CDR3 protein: CASSVATRTSGGQQETQYF
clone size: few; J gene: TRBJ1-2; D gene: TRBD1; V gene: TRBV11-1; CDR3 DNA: TGTGCCAGCAGCTTAGTGGAGGGGGCTGGCTACACCTTC; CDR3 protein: CASSLVEGAGYTF
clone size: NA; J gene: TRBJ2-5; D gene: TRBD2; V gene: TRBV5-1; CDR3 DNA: TGCGCCAGCAGCCCCGGGGGGGGTACTAAGACCCAGTACTTC; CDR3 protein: CASSPGGGTKTQYF
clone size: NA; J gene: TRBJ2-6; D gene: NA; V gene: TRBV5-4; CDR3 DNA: TGTGCCAGCAGCTCTGGACTCCTCCTGACTTTC; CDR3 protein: CASSSGLLLTF
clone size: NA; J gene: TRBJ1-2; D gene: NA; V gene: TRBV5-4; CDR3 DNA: TGTGCCAGCAGCCAACAGGGAATGGATGGCTACACCTTC; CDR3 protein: CASSQQGMDGYTF
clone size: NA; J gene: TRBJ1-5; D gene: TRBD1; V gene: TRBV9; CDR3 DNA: TGTGCCAGCAGCCAGACAGGGAGCCGCAATCAGCCCCAGCATTTT; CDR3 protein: CASSQTGSRNQPQHF
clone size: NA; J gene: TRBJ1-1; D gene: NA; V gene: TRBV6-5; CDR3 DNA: TGTGCCAGCAGTTACGGGGGCGGGAGAACTGAAGCTTTCTTT; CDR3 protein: CASSYGGGRTEAFF
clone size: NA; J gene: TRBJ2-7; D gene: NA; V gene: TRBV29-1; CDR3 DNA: TGCAGCGTTGTAGGGGCGGGGGCGAACTACGAGCAGTACTTC; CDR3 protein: CSVVGAGANYEQYF
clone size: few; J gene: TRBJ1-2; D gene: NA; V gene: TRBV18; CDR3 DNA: TGTGCCAGCTCTCCCCTTGTCGTCGGCTACACCTTC; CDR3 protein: CASSPLVVGYTF
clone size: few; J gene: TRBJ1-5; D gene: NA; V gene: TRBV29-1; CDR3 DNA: TGCACGTCTGACTGCTTCAATCAGCCCCAGCATTTT; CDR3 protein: CTSDCFNQPQHF
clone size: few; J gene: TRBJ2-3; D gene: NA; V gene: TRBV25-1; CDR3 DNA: TGTGCCAGCAGTGAATATTTTAGGGCGGGTCTCGACGCGCAGTATTTT; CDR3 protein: CASSEYFRAGLDAQYF
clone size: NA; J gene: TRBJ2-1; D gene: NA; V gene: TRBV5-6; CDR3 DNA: TGTGCCAGTGGAGCTGAATACAATGAGCAGTTCTTC; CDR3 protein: CASGAEYNEQFF
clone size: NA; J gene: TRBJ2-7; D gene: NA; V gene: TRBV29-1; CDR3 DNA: TGCAGCGTTGAAAGGGGTCCTTACGAGCAGTACTTC; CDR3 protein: CSVERGPYEQYF
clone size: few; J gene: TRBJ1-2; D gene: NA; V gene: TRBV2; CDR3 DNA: TGTGCCAGCGAGGGCTATGGCTACACCTTC; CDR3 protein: CASEGYGYTF
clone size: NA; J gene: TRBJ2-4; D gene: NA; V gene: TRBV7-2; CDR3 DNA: TGTGCCAGCAGCCAATTACCCTTCGCGTCGGGCATTCAGTACTTC; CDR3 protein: CASSQLPFASGIQYF
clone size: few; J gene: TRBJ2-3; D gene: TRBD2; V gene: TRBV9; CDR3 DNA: TGTGCCAGCAGCCTCAGCGGGGGGCGATACACAGATACGCAGTATTTT; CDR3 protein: CASSLSGGRYTDTQYF
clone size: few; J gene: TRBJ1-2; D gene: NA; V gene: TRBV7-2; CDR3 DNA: TGTGCCAGCAGCCAAACTTTTGTATATGGCTACACCTTC; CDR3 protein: CASSQTFVYGYTF
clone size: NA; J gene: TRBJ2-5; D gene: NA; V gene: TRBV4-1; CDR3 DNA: TGCGCCAGCAGCCAAGATCAGGGGATAGGGCAGACCCAGTACTTC; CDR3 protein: CASSQDQGIGQTQYF
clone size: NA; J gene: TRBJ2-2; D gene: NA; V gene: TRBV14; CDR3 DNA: TGTGCCAGCAGCCAAGATCGGGCGGGTGCGGGCTCGCTGTTTTTT; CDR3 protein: CASSQDRAGAGSLFF
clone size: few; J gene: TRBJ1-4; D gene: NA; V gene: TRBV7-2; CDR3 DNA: TGTGCCAGCAGCTTAGCGCGTTCCTTTAATGAAAAACTGTTTTTT; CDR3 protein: CASSLARSFNEKLFF
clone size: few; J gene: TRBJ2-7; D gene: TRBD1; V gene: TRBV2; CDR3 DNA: TGTGCCACCAGTCCGGGACAGGGGGTCGAGCAGTACTTC; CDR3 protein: CATSPGQGVEQYF
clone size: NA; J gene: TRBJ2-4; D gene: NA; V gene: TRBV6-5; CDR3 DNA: TGTGCCAGCAGTTCTACCCTAGCGATTCAGTACTTC; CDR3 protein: CASSSTLAIQYF
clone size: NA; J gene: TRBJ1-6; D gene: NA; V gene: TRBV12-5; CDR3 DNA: TGTGCTAGTGGTCCCCGACAGGCGTCACCCCTCCACTTT; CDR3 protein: CASGPRQASPLHF
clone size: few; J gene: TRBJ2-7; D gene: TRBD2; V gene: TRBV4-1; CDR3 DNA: TGCGCCAGCAGCCAAGGACCCCCTAGCGGGAAGCTCTACGAGCAGTACTTC; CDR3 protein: CASSQGPPSGKLYEQYF
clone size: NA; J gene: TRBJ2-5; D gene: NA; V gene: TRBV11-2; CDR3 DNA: TGTGCCAGCAGCTTAGAATTCAGGGTTTATGGGACCCAGTACTTC; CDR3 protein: CASSLEFRVYGTQYF
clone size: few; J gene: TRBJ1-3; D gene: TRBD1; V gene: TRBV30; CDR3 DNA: TGTGCCTGGGGCATCCGGGACAGCTCTGGAAACACCATATATTTT; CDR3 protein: CAWGIRDSSGNTIYF
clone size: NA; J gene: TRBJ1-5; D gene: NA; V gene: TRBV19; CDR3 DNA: TGTGCCAGTAGTATGGTACAGGGCATTATCAATCAGCCCCAGCATTTT; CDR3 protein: CASSMVQGIINQPQHF
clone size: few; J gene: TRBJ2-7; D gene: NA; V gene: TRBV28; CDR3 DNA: TGTGCCAGCCAACAGGACCCGCTCTACGAGCAGTACTTC; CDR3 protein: CASQQDPLYEQYF
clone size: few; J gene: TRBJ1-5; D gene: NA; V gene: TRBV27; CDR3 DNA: TGTGCCAGCAGTAAGGAGGGACCGCTACGAGGGGTCAATCAGCCCCAGCATTTT; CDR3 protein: CASSKEGPLRGVNQPQHF
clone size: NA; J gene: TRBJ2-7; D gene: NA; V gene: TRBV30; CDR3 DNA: TGTGCCTGGAGTATCCCGGGCGGGCGGGCGTACGAGCAGTACTTC; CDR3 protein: CAWSIPGGRAYEQYF
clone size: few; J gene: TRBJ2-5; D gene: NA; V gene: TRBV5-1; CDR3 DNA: TGCGCCAGCAGCTTGGAAGGCAGGAAAGAGACCCAGTACTTC; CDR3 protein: CASSLEGRKETQYF
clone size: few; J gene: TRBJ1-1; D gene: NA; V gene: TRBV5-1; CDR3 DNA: TGCGCCAGCAGCGCACAGCCGAACACTGAAGCTTTCTTT; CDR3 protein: CASSAQPNTEAFF
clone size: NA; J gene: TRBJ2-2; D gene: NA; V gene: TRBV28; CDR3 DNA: TGTGCCAGCAGTTTGTGGCAGACTAACACCGGGGAGCTGTTTTTT; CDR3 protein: CASSLWQTNTGELFF
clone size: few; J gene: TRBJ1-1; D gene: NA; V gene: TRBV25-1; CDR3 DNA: TGTGCCAGCAGTGAACCAGGGAATACTGAAGCTTTCTTT; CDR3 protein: CASSEPGNTEAFF
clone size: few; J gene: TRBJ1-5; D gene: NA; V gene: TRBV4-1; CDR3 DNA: TGCGCCAGCCCTCTGGAGGACGTCAATCAGCCCCAGCATTTT; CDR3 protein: CASPLEDVNQPQHF
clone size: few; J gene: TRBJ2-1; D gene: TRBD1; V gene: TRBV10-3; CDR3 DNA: TGTGCCATCAGCGGGACAGCGGACAATGAGCAGTTCTTC; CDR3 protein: CAISGTADNEQFF
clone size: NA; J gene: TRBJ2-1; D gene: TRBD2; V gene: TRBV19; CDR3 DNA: TGTGCCAGTGGCTCGGGAGGCTACAATGAGCAGTTCTTC; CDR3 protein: CASGSGGYNEQFF
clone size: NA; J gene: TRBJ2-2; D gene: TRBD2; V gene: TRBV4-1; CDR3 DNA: TGCGCCAGCAGCTCAGCCGGACTAGCGGACACCGGGGAGCTGTTTTTT; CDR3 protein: CASSSAGLADTGELFF
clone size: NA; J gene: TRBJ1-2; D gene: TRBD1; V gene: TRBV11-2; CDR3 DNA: TGTGCCAGCAGCCGGACAGGGACCGATAACTATGGCTACACCTTC; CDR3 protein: CASSRTGTDNYGYTF
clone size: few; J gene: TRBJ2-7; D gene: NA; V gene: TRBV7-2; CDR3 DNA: TGTGCCAGCAGCTTAAGGGACACCTACGAGCAGTACTTC; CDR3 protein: CASSLRDTYEQYF
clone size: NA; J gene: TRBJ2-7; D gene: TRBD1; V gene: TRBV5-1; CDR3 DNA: TGCGCCAGCAGCTCCGGACAGGGTGCCTACGAGCAGTACTTC; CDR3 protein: CASSSGQGAYEQYF
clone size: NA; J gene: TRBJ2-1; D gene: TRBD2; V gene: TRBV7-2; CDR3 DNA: TGTGCCAGCAGCGCGCCGGGACTAGCGGGAGTAAATGAGCAGTTCTTC; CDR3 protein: CASSAPGLAGVNEQFF
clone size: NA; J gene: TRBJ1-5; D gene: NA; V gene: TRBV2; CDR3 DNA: TGTGCCAGCAGTGAAGCGCTTCCGGGGCCCCAGCATTTT; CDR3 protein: CASSEALPGPQHF
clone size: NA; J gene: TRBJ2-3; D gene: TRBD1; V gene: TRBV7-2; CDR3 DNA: TGTGCCAAAGGACAGGGGAGCACAGATACGCAGTATTTT; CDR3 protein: CAKGQGSTDTQYF
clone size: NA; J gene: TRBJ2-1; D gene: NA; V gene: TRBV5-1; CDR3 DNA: TGCGCCAGCCGGAAGACAGGTGACAATGAGCAGTTCTTC; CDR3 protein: CASRKTGDNEQFF
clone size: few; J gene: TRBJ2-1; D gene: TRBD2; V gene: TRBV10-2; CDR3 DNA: TGCGCCAGCAGGGGGGGACTAGCGGGTTCCCATGAGCAGTTCTTC; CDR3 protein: CASRGGLAGSHEQFF
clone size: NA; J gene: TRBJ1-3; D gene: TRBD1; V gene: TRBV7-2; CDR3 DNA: TGTGCCAGCGGACAGGGGGCTGGAAACACCATATATTTT; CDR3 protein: CASGQGAGNTIYF
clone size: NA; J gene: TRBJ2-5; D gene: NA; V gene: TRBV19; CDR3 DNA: TGTGCCAGTAGCCCCCGACTAGGGAAGTACCAAGAGACCCAGTACTTC; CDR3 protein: CASSPRLGKYQETQYF